The 3 T cell receptor beta chains below come from one sample, sequenced in a study of response to subunit inactivated influenza vaccine. TCRdb used MiXCR to reprocess the RT-PCR reads, holding one entry per CDR3 protein. The profile shows fewer than 600,000 distinct CDR3 sequences, approximately 7.3% of them singletons. The starting material was PBMCs from blood, obtained around 25 months after vaccination. These receptors all come from a man in his fifties or sixties who received an inactivated influenza vaccine.

This clonotype has more than one count but fewer than ten. The chain has TRBV20-1 and TRBJ2-7; TRBD2 matches 10 bases. The CDR3 loop spans 14 amino acids. CDR1 is DFQATT, CDR2 SNEGSKA, per germline (reference sequence). The ends lost 7 bases at V and 2 bases at J; junction bases unmatched: 8. Here the CDR3 DNA reads TGCAGTGGGGCTAGCGGGAGCTCCACCTACGAGCAGTACTTC. Protein: CSGASGSSTYEQYF.

The chain couples TRBV3-1 to TRBJ1-1; tentative D call: TRBD1 (5 bases). Germline-derived CDR1 and CDR2 are LGHDT and YNNKEL (reference sequence). The V and J ends lost 0 bases and 6 bases respectively, with 11 bases between them. The CDR3 is made up of 14 amino acids. The CDR3: CASSQEPRVAEAFF. CDR3 bases: TGTGCCAGCAGCCAAGAACCCAGGGTCGCTGAAGCTTTCTTT.

V usage is TRBV20-1 and J usage is TRBJ2-5; perhaps TRBD2 as D (6 bases). The CDR3 consists of 15 residues. The V and J ends lost 6 bases and 5 bases respectively, with 22 bases between them. The germline CDR1 and CDR2 sequences are DFQATT and SNEGSKA (reference sequence). The CDR3 nucleotides are TGCAGTGCGTCCATGGGGGTAGCGGTAGGGGAGACCCAGTACTTC. This codes for CSASMGVAVGETQYF.